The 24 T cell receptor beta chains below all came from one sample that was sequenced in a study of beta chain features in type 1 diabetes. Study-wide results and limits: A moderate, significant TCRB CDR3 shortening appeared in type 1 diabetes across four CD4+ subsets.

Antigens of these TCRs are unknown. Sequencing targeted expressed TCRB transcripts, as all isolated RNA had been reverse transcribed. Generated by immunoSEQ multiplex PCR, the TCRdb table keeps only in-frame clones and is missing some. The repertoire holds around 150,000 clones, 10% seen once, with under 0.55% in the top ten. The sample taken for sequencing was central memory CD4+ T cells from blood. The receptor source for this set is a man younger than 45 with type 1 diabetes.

The CDR3 loop reads CASSAQLAGGLDTQYF. The CDR3 DNA is TGTGCCAGCAGCGCGCAACTAGCGGGAGGGTTAGATACGCAGTATTTT. The J gene is TRBJ2-3, the V gene TRBV7-8, with 13 bases identical to TRBD2. The V gene's germline CDR1 is SGHVS and CDR2 FQNEAQ. The CDR3 has 16 residues. V was pared by 5 bases and J by 5 bases, with 7 bases of the junction left unmatched. Variable domain in full (rest from reference TRBV7-8 and TRBJ2-3): GAGVSQSPRYKVAKRGQDVALRCDPISGHVSLFWYQQALGQGPEFLTYFQNEAQLDKSGLPSDRFFAERPEGSVSTLKIQRTQQEDSAVYLCASSAQLAGGLDTQYFGPGTRLTVL.

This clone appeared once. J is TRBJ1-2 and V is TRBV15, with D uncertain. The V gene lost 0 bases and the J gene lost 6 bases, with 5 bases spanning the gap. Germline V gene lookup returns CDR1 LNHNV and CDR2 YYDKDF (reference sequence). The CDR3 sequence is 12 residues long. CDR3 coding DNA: TGTGCCACCAGCAGAGATCTCCATGGCTACACCTTC. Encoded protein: CATSRDLHGYTF.

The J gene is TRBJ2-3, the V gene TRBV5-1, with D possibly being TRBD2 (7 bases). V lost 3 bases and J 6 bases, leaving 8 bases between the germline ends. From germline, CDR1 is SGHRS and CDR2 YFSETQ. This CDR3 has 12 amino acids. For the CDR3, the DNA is TGCGCCAGCAGCTGGGGGGGCGATACGCAGTATTTT. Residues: CASSWGGDTQYF.

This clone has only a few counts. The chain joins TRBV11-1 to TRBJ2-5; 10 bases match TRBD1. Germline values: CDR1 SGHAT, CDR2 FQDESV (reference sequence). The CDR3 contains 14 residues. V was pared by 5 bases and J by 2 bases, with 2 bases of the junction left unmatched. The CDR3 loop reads CASSQGQGQETQYF. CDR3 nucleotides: TGTGCCAGCAGCCAGGGACAGGGGCAAGAGACCCAGTACTTC.

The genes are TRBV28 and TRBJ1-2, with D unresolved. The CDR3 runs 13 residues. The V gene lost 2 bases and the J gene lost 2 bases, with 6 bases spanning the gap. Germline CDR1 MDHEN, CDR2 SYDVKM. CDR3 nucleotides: TGTGCCAGCAGTTTACGAGGGAACTATGGCTACACCTTC. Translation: CASSLRGNYGYTF.

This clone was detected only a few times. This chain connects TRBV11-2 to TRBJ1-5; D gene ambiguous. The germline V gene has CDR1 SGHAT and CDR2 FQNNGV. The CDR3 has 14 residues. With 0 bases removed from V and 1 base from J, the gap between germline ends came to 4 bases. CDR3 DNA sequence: TGTGCCAGCAGCTTAGACAGGAGCAATCAGCCCCAGCATTTT. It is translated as CASSLDRSNQPQHF.

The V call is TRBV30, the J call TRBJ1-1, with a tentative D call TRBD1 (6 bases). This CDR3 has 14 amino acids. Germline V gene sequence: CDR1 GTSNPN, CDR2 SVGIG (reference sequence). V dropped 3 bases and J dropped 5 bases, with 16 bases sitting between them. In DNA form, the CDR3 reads TGTGCCTGGAGGGGATTCGGGGGGCAGACTGAAGCTTTCTTT. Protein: CAWRGFGGQTEAFF. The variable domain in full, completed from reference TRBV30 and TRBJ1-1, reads SQTIHQWPATLVQPVGSPLSLECTVEGTSNPNLYWYRQAAGRGLQLLFYSVGIGQISSEVPQNLSASRPQDRQFILSSKKLLLSDSGFYLCAWRGFGGQTEAFFGQGTRLTVV.

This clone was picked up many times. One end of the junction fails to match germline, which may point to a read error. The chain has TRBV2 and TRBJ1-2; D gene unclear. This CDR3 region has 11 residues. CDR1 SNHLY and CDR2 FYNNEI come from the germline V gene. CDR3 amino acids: CIAGKDYGYTF. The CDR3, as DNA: TGCATTGCGGGGAAGGACTATGGCTACACCTTC.

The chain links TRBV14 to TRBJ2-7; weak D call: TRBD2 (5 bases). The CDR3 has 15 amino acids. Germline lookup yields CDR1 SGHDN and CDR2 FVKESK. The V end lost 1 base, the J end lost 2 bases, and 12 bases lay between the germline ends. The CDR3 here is CASSQGGAKPYEQYF. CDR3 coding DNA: TGTGCCAGCAGCCAAGGGGGAGCTAAACCCTACGAGCAGTACTTC.

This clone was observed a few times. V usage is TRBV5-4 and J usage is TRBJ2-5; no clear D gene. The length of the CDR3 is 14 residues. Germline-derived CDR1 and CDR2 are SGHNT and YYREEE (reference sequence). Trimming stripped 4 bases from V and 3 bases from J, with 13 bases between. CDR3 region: CASSQSTSEETQYF. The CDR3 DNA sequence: TGTGCCAGCAGCCAAAGCACGAGTGAAGAGACCCAGTACTTC. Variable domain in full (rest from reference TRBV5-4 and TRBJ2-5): ETGVTQSPTHLIKTRGQQVTLRCSSQSGHNTVSWYQQALGQGPQFIFQYYREEENGRGNFPPRFSGLQFPNYSSELNVNALELDDSALYLCASSQSTSEETQYFGPGTRLLVL.

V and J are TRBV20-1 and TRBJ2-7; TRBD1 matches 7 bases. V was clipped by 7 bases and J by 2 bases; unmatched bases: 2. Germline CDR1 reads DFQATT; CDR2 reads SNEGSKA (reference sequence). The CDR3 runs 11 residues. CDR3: CSVGTAYEQYF. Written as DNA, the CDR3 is TGCAGTGTCGGGACAGCCTACGAGCAGTACTTC.

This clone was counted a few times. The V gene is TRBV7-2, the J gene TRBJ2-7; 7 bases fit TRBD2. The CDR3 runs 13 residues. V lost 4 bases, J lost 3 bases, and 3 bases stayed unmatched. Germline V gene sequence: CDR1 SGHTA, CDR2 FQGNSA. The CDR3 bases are TGTGCCAGCAGCTACCCTAGCGGCTACGAGCAGTACTTC. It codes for CASSYPSGYEQYF.

DNA for the CDR3: TGTGCCAGCAGCTTGTTCAGGGATGGCTACACCTTC. Translation: CASSLFRDGYTF. V is TRBV7-9 and J is TRBJ1-2; D is possibly TRBD1 (5 bases). Trimming left V 3 bases short and J 6 bases short, with 8 bases between. The CDR3 sequence is 12 residues long. Germline-derived CDR1 and CDR2 are SEHNR and FQNEAQ (reference sequence).

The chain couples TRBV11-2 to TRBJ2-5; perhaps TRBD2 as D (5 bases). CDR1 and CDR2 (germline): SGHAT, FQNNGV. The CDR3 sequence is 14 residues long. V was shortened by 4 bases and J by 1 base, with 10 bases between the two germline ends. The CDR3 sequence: CASSYGAVQETQYF. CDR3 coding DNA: TGTGCCAGCAGCTACGGAGCGGTCCAAGAGACCCAGTACTTC.

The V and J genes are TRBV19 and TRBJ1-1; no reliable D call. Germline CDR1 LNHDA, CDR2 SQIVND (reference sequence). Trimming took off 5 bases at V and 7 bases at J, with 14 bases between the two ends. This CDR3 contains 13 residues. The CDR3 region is CASSRGLSGEAFF. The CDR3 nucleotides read TGTGCCAGTAGTCGCGGTCTAAGCGGTGAAGCTTTCTTT. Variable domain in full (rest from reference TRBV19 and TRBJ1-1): DGGITQSPKYLFRKEGQNVTLSCEQNLNHDAMYWYRQDPGQGLRLIYYSQIVNDFQKGDIAEGYSVSREKKESFPLTVTSAQKNPTAFYLCASSRGLSGEAFFGQGTRLTVV.

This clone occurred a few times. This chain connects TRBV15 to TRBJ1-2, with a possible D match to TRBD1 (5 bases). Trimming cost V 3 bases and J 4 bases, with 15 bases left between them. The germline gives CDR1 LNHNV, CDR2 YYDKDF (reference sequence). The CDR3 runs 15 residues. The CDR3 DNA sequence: TGTGCCACCAGCAGCGCTCAAGGGGAGGGCTATGGCTACACCTTC. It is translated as CATSSAQGEGYGYTF.

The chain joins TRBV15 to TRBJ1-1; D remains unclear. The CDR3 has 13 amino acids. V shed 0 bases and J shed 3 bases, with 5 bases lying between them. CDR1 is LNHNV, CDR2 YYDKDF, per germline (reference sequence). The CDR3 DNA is TGTGCCACCAGCAGAGAGGGCCACACTGAAGCTTTCTTT. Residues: CATSREGHTEAFF.

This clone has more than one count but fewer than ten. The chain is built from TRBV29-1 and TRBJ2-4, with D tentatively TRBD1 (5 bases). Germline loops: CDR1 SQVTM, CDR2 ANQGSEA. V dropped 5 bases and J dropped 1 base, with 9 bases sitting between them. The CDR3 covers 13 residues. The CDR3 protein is CSVPGPAKNIQYF. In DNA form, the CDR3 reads TGCAGCGTTCCAGGGCCGGCCAAAAACATTCAGTACTTC.

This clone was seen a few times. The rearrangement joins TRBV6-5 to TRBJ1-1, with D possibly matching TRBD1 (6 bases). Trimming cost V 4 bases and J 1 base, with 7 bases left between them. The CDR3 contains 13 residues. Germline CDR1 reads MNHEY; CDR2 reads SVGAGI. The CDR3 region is CASSLGQNTEAFF. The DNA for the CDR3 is TGTGCCAGCAGTTTGGGACAGAACACTGAAGCTTTCTTT.

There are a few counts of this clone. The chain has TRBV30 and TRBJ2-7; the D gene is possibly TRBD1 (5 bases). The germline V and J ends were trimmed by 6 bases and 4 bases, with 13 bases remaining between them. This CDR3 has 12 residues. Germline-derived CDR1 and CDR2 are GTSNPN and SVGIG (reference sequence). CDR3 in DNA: TGTGCCTGTGAAACGCGACAGTACGAGCAGTACTTC. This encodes CACETRQYEQYF.

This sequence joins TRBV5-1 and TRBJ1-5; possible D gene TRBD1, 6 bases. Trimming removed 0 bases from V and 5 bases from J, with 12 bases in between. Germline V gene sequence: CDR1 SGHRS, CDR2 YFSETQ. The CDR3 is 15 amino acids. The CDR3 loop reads CASSLGDRLHQPQHF. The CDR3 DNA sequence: TGCGCCAGCAGCTTGGGTGACAGGCTGCATCAGCCCCAGCATTTT. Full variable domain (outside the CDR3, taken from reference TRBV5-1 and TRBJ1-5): KAGVTQTPRYLIKTRGQQVTLSCSPISGHRSVSWYQQTPGQGLQFLFEYFSETQRNKGNFPGRFSGRQFSNSRSEMNVSTLELGDSALYLCASSLGDRLHQPQHFGDGTRLSIL.

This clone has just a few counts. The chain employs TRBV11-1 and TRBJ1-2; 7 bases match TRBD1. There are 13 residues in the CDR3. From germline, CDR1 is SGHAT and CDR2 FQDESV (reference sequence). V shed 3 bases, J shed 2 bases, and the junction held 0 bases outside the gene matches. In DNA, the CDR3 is TGTGCCAGCAGCTTGGACAGGAACTATGGCTACACCTTC. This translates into CASSLDRNYGYTF.

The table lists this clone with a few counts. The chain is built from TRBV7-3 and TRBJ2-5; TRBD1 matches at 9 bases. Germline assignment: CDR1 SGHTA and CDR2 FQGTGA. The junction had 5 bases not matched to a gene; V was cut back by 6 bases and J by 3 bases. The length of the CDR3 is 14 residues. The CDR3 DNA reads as TGTGCCAGCAGTTCGACAGGGGGGAAAGAGACCCAGTACTTC. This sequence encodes CASSSTGGKETQYF.

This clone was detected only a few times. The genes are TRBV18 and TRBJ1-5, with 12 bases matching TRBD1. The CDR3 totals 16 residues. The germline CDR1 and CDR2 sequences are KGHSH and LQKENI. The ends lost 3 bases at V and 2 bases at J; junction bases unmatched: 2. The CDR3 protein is CASSPGQGAGNQPQHF. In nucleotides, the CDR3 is TGTGCCAGCTCACCGGGACAGGGGGCTGGCAATCAGCCCCAGCATTTT. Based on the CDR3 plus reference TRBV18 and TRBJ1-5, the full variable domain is NAGVMQNPRHLVRRRGQEARLRCSPMKGHSHVYWYRQLPEEGLKFMVYLQKENIIDESGMPKERFSAEFPKEGPSILRIQQVVRGDSAAYFCASSPGQGAGNQPQHFGDGTRLSIL.